The entry below describes one T cell receptor beta chain. This sample was included in a study of early T cells in non-severe SARS-CoV-2 infection. Overall study context: The authors sequenced bulk RNA from unsorted whole blood, leaving chains unpaired.

Unique molecular identifiers were attached to individual cDNA molecules. TCRdb reprocessed the 5' RACE reads with MiXCR, giving one entry per CDR3 protein. The sample holds 75,000 or so distinct CDR3 sequences; 12% are singletons and the top ten take roughly 6.1%. The sample taken for sequencing was whole blood. The TCR was taken from an adult who was a healthcare worker with PCR-confirmed SARS-CoV-2 infection or an uninfected control (not recorded which).

Here the CDR3 reads CASRDSFQETQYF. The CDR3 nucleotides are TGTGCCAGCAGAGACAGTTTCCAAGAGACCCAGTACTTC. The rearrangement uses TRBV6-2 or TRBV6-3 and TRBJ2-5; maybe TRBD1 (5 bases). The germline V gene encodes CDR1 MNHEY and CDR2 SVGEGT. Trimming pared 6 bases from V and 1 base from J, leaving 9 bases between. The CDR3 length is 13 residues.